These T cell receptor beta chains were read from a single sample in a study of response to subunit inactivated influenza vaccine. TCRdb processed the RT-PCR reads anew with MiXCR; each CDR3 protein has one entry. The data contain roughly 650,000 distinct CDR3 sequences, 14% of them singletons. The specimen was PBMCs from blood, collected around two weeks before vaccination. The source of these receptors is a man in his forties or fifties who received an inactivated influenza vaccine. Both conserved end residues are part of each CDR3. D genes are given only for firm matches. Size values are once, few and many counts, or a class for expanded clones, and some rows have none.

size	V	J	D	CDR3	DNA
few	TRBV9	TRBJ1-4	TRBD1	CASSPSGTADEKLFF	TGTGCCAGCAGCCCATCCGGGACAGCCGACGAAAAACTGTTTTTT
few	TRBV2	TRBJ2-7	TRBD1	CATGGAGTGSYEQYF	TGTGCCACTGGAGGAGCCGGGACAGGATCGTACGAGCAGTACTTC
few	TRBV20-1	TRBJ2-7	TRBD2	CSAPQRELIQGYEQYF	TGCAGTGCCCCACAGCGGGAGTTGATTCAGGGCTACGAGCAGTACTTC
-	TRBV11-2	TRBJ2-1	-	CASSFYGYNEQFF	TGTGCCAGCAGCTTCTACGGATACAATGAGCAGTTCTTC
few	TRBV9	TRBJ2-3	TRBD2	CASSVERGVTDTQYF	TGTGCCAGCAGCGTGGAGCGGGGGGTCACAGATACGCAGTATTTT
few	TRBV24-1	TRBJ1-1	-	CATSNRLNTEAFF	TGTGCCACCAGTAACAGGCTGAACACTGAAGCTTTCTTT
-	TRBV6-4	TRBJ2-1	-	CASSLQGNSNEQFF	TGTGCCAGCAGTCTTCAGGGGAATTCAAATGAGCAGTTCTTC
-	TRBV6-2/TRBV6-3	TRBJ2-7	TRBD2	CASRPGGNYEQYF	TGTGCCAGCAGGCCCGGGGGGAACTACGAGCAGTACTTC
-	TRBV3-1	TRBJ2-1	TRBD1	CASSRGGQGSETQFF	TGTGCCAGCAGCCGGGGGGGACAGGGGTCAGAGACCCAGTTCTTC
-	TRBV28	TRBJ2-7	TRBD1	CASSLPYGQGFVEQYF	TGTGCCAGCAGTTTACCATACGGACAGGGGTTCGTCGAGCAGTACTTC
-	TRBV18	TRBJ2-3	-	CASSPGERTSTDTQYF	TGTGCCAGCTCACCCGGAGAAAGGACTAGCACAGATACGCAGTATTTT
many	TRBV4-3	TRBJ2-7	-	CASSQEGSSYEQYF	TGCGCCAGCAGCCAAGAAGGGTCCTCCTACGAGCAGTACTTC
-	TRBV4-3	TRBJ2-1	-	CASSQDQDSSYNEQFF	TGCGCCAGCAGCCAAGATCAGGACAGCTCCTACAATGAGCAGTTCTTC
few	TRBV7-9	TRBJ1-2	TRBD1	CASSSRYPGQIYYGYTF	TGTGCCAGCAGCTCCAGATATCCGGGACAGATTTACTATGGCTACACCTTC
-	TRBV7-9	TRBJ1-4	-	CASSLWAEDEKLFF	TGTGCCAGCAGCTTGTGGGCAGAGGATGAAAAACTGTTTTTT
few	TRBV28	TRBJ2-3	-	CASSQGRSSTDTQYF	TGTGCCAGCAGCCAGGGGCGGTCTAGCACAGATACGCAGTATTTT
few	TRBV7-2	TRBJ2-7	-	CASTSHSLHSYEQYF	TGTGCCAGCACCTCTCACTCGCTCCACTCCTACGAGCAGTACTTC
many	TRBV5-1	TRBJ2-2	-	CASRYTTGSNTGELFF	TGCGCCAGCAGGTATACGACAGGATCGAACACCGGGGAGCTGTTTTTT
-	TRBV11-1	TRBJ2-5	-	CASSVRYGEGKETQYF	TGTGCCAGCAGCGTTCGATACGGAGAAGGGAAAGAGACCCAGTACTTC
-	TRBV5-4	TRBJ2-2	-	CASSLKRENTGELFF	TGTGCCAGCAGCTTGAAAAGAGAGAACACCGGGGAGCTGTTTTTT
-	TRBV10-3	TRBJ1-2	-	CAISQGGNYGYTF	TGTGCCATCAGCCAGGGTGGTAACTATGGCTACACCTTC
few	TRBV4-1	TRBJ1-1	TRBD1	CASSQGVTGGSQAFF	TGCGCCAGCAGCCAAGGGGTTACAGGGGGCAGCCAAGCTTTCTTT
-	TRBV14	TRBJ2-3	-	CASSQWGDSLTDTQYF	TGTGCCAGCAGCCAATGGGGGGACAGCCTCACAGATACGCAGTATTTT